Reported below is one T cell receptor (beta chain). The antigen remains unidentified. The CDR3 end falls 3 residues outside the read, so it is completed with the germline J gene. Per the germline V gene, CDR1 is SGHVS and CDR2 is FNYEAQ. CDR3 length equals 13 residues. These data come from a study of T cell clonality in common variable immunodeficiency. CVID and control samples used equivalent genomic DNA input. Data came from immunoSEQ multiplex PCR; TCRdb stores just in-frame clones and leaves some out. Recorded here are around 30,000 clones, none singletons. Regarding the study as a whole: TCRbeta clonality was increased in CVID versus healthy controls. Patient heterogeneity in the CVID cohort limited correlations between repertoire features and clinical complications.

Sample: peripheral blood mononuclear cells. The chain has TRBV7-6 and TRBJ1-1, with D perhaps TRBD1 (5 bases). The receptor was isolated from a person aged 18 to 70 in good health. This chain's CDR3 is CASSPNRQQEAFF. CDR3 DNA (partial): TGTGCCAGCAGCCCTAATCGACAGCAAGAA.